The T cell receptor (beta chain) under discussion was sequenced for a study of cytomegalovirus exposure and HLA in healthy donors. Primers for the PCR totalled 60 Vbeta and 13 Jbeta. Sequencing was performed with immunoSEQ multiplex PCR; in TCRdb, only in-frame clones are kept and a portion is missing. The table records about 170,000 clones, approximately 80% of them present only once. Germline V gene lookup returns CDR1 LNHNV and CDR2 YYDKDF (reference sequence). This CDR3 has 15 amino acids. The germline V and J ends were trimmed by 1 base and 1 base, with 11 bases remaining between them. This chain connects TRBV15 to TRBJ2-7; maybe TRBD2 (6 bases). This TCR came from a woman aged 18 to 35 in good health and CMV-seronegative. The sample consisted of PBMCs. CDR3 amino acids: CATSRGERASYEQYF. The DNA of the CDR3 is TGTGCCACCAGCAGAGGAGAGCGGGCTTCCTACGAGCAGTACTTC.